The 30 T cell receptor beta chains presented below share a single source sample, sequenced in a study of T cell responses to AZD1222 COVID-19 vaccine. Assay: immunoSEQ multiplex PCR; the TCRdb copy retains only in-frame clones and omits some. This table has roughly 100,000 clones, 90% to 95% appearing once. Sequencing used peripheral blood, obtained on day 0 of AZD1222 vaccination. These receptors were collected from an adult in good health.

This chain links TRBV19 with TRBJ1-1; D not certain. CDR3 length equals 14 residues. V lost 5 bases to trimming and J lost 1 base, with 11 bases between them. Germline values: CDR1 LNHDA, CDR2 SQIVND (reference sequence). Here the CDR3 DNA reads TGTGCCAGTAGTTGGACGGCTCGGAACACTGAAGCTTTCTTT. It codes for CASSWTARNTEAFF.

The CDR3, as DNA: TGTGCCAGCAGTGGCCAGGGGGGCGGTAGGGTTAATGAAAAACTGTTTTTT. Translating gives CASSGQGGGRVNEKLFF. This chain connects TRBV6-1 to TRBJ1-4; 7 nucleotides line up with TRBD1. Germline CDR1 and CDR2: MNHNS and SASEGT. CDR3 size: 17 residues. V shed 4 bases, J shed 4 bases, and the junction held 12 bases outside the gene matches.

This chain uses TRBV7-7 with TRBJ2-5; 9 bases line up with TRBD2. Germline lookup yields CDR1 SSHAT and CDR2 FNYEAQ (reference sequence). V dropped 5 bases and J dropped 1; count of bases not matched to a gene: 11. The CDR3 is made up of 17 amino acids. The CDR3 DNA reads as TGTGCCAGCAGCCCCCCTATTGGGCGGGGGGGCCAAGAGACCCAGTACTTC. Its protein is CASSPPIGRGGQETQYF.

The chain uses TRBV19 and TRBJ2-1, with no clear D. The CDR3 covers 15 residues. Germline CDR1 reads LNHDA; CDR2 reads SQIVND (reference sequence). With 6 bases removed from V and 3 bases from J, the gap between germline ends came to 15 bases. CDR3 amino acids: CASSVTVTYYNEQFF. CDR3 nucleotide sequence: TGTGCCAGTAGCGTGACCGTCACGTACTACAATGAGCAGTTCTTC.

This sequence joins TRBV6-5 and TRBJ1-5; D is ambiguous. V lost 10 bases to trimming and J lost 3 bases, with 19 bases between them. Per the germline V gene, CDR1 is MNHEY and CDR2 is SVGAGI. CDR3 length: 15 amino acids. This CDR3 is CATKLRGGPNQPQHF. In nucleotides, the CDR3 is TGTGCCACCAAATTACGGGGAGGACCCAATCAGCCCCAGCATTTT.

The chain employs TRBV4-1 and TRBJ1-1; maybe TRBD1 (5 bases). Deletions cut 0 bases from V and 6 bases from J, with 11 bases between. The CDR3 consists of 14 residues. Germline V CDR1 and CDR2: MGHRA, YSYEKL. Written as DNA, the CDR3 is TGCGCCAGCAGCCAAGATCGAGGGGACCCTGAAGCTTTCTTT. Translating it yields CASSQDRGDPEAFF.

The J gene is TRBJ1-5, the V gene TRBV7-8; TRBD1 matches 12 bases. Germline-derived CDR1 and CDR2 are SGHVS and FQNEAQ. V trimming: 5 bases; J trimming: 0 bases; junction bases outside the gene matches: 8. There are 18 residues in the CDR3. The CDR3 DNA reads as TGTGCCAGCAGCCAGGTCGGGACAGGGGGCCCTAGCAATCAGCCCCAGCATTTT. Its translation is CASSQVGTGGPSNQPQHF.

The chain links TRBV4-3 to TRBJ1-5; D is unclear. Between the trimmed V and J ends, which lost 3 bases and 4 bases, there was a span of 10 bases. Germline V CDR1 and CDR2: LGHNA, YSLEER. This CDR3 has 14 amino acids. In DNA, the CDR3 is TGCGCCAGCAGCCATCGGTTAGGGAATCAGCCCCAGCATTTT. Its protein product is CASSHRLGNQPQHF.

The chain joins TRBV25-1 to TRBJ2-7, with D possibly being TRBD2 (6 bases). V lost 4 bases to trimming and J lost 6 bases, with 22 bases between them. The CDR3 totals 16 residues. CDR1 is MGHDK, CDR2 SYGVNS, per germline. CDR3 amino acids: CASSAVAGNGGSEQYF. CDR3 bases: TGTGCCAGCAGTGCGGTGGCAGGGAACGGGGGTAGCGAGCAGTACTTC.

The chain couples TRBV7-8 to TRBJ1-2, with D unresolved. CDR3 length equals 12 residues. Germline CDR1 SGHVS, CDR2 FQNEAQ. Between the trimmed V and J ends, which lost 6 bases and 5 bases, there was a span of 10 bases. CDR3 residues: CASSALSYGYTF. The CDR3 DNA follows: TGTGCCAGCAGTGCTTTGTCGTATGGCTACACCTTC.

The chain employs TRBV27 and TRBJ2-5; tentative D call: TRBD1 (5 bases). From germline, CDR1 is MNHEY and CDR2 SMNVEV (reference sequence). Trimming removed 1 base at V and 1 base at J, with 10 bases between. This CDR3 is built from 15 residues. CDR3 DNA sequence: TGTGCCAGCAGTTTATGGGGCAGGGTCCAAGAGACCCAGTACTTC. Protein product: CASSLWGRVQETQYF.

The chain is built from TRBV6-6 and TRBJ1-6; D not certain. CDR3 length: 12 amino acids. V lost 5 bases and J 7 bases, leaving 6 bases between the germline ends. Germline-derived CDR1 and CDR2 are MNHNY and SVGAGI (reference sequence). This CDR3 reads CASSSENSPLHF. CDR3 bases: TGTGCCAGCAGTAGTGAGAATTCACCCCTCCACTTT.

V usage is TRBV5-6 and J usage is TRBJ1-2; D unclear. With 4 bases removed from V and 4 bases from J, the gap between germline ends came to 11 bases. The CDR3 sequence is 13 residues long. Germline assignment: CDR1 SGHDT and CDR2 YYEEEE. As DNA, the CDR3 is TGTGCCAGCAGCAAGCCGGGCGTCTATGGCTACACCTTC. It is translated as CASSKPGVYGYTF.

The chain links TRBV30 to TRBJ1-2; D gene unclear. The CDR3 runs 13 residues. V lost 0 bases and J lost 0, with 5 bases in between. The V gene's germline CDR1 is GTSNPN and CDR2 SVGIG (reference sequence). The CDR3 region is CAWSVMANYGYTF. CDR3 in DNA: TGTGCCTGGAGTGTTATGGCTAACTATGGCTACACCTTC. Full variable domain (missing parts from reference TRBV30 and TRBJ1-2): SQTIHQWPATLVQPVGSPLSLECTVEGTSNPNLYWYRQAAGRGLQLLFYSVGIGQISSEVPQNLSASRPQDRQFILSSKKLLLSDSGFYLCAWSVMANYGYTFGSGTRLTVV.

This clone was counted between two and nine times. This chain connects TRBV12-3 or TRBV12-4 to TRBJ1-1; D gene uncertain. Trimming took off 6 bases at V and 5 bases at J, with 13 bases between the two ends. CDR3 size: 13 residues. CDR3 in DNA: TGTGCCAGCAGGCCGAGGACTCCAACTGAAGCTTTCTTT. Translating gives CASRPRTPTEAFF.

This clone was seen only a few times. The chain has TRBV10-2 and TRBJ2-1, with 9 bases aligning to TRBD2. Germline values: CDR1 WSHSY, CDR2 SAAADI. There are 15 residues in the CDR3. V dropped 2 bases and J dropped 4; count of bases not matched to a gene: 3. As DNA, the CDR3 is TGCGCCAGCAGTGAGAGTCTAGCGGGGTACAATGAGCAGTTCTTC. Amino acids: CASSESLAGYNEQFF.

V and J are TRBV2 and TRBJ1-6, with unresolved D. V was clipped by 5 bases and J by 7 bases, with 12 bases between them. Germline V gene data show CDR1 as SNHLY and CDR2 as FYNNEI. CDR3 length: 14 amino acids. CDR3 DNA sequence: TGTGCCAGCAGTAACGGACGGACCAATTCACCCCTCCACTTT. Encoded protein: CASSNGRTNSPLHF.

The CDR3 bases are TGCGCCAGCAGCTTGGGGCAGGGTGCAGATACGCAGTATTTT. This codes for CASSLGQGADTQYF. V is TRBV5-1 and J is TRBJ2-3, with D perhaps matching TRBD1 (5 bases). This CDR3 has 14 residues. V gave up 0 bases and J gave up 4 bases, with 9 bases separating them. From germline, CDR1 is SGHRS and CDR2 YFSETQ.

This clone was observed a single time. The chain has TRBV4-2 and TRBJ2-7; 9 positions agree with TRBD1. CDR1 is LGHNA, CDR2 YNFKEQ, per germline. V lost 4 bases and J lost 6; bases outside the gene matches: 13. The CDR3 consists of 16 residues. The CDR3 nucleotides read TGTGCCAGCAGCCCCCGGGACAGGGTCCTCGGGGGCGAGCAGTACTTC. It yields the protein CASSPRDRVLGGEQYF.

The CDR3 sequence is CASSRQQETQYF. The CDR3 DNA reads as TGTGCCAGCAGCCGACAGCAAGAGACCCAGTACTTC. The chain joins TRBV12-3 or TRBV12-4 to TRBJ2-5; TRBD1 is a possible D gene (5 bases). Trimming removed 6 bases from V and 2 bases from J, with 7 bases in between. CDR3 size: 12 residues.

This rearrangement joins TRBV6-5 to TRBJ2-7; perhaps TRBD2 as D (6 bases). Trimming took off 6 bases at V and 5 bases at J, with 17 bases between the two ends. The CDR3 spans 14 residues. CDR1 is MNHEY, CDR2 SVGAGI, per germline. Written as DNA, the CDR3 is TGTGCCAGCAGGGGGGGTGTCTCGGACCACGAGCAGTACTTC. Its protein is CASRGGVSDHEQYF.

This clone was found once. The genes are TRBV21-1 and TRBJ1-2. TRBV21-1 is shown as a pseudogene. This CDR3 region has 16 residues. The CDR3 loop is CASSKARYGRDPPYTF. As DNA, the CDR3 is TGTGCCAGCAGCAAAGCGCGCTACGGCAGGGACCCGCCCTACACCTTC.

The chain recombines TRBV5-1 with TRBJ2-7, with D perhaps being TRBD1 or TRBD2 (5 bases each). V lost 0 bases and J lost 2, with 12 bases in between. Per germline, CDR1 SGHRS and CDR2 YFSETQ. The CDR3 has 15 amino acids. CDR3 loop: CASSLDEGLTYEQYF. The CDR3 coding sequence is TGCGCCAGCAGCTTGGATGAGGGGCTAACCTACGAGCAGTACTTC.

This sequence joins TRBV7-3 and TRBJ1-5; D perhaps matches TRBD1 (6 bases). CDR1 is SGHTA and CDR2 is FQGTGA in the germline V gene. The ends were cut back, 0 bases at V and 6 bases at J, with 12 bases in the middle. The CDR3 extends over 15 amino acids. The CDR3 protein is CASSLTGGAGQPQHF. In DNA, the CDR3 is TGTGCCAGCAGCTTAACTGGGGGGGCTGGTCAGCCCCAGCATTTT.

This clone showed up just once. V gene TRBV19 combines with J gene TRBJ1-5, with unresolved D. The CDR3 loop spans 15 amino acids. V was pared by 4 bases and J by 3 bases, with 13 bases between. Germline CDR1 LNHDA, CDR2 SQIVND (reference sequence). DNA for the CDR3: TGTGCCAGTAGTAGCCCCGGGATCCTCAATCAGCCCCAGCATTTT. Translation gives CASSSPGILNQPQHF.

The CDR3 DNA is TGTGCCAGCAGTGAATCGGGCAGATCCCGTGATGGCTACACCTTC. Amino acid sequence: CASSESGRSRDGYTF. This chain uses TRBV2 with TRBJ1-2, with no clear D. Trimming pared 2 bases from V and 6 bases from J, leaving 16 bases between. Per germline, CDR1 SNHLY and CDR2 FYNNEI. CDR3 length equals 15 residues.

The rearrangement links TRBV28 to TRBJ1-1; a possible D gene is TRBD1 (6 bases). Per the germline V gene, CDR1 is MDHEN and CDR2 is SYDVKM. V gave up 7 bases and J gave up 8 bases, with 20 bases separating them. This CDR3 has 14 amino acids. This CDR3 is CASTRGRGWGEAFF. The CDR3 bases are TGTGCCAGCACGAGGGGGAGGGGATGGGGCGAAGCTTTCTTT.

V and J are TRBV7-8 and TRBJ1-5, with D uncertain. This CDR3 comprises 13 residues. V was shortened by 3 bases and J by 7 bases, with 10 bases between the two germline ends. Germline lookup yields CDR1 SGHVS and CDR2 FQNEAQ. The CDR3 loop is CASSFSGEQPQHF. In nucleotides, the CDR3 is TGTGCCAGCAGCTTTTCCGGGGAACAGCCCCAGCATTTT.

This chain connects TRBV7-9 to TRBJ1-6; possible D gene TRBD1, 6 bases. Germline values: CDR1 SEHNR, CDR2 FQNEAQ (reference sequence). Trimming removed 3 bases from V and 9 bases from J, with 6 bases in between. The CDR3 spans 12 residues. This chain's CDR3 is CASSLTGSPLHF. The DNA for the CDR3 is TGTGCCAGCAGCTTGACAGGTTCACCCCTCCACTTT.

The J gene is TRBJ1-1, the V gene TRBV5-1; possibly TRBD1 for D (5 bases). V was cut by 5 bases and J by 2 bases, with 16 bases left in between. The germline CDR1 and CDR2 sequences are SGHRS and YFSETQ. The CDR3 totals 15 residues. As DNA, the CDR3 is TGCGCCAGCAGATTAGGGGACGGCTTTAACACTGAAGCTTTCTTT. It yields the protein CASRLGDGFNTEAFF.